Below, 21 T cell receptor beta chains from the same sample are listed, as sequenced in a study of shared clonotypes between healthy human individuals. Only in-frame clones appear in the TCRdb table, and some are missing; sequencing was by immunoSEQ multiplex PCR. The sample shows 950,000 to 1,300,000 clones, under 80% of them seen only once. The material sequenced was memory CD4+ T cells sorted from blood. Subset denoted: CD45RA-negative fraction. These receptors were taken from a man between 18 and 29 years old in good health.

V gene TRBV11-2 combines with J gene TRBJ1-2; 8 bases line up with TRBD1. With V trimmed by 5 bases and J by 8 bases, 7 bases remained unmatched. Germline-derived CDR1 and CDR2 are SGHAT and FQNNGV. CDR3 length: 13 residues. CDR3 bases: TGTGCCAGCAGCCCCCGGACAGGGCTGGGCTACACCTTC. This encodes CASSPRTGLGYTF.

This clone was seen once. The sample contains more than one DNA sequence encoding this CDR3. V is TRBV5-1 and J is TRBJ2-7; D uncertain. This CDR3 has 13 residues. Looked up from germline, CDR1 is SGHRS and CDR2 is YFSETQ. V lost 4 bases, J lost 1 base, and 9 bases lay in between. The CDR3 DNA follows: TGCGCCAGCAGCCCCGACCCATCCTACGAGCAGTACTTC. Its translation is CASSPDPSYEQYF.

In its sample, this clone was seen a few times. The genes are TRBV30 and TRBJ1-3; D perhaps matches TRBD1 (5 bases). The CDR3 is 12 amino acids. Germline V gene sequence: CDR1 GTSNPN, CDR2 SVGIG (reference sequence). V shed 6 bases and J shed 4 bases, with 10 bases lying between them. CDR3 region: CACPKGGNTIYF. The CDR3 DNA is TGTGCCTGCCCCAAGGGGGGAAACACCATATATTTT.

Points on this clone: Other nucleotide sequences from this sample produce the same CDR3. The CDR3 nucleotides read TGTGCCAGCTCACCAGGGGGATTGGGCACAGATACGCAGTATTTT. Residues: CASSPGGLGTDTQYF. The V and J genes are TRBV18 and TRBJ2-3; D could derive from TRBD1 or TRBD2 (5 bases each). Per germline, CDR1 KGHSH and CDR2 LQKENI. The length of the CDR3 is 15 residues. V lost 2 bases and J 1 base, leaving 10 bases between the germline ends.

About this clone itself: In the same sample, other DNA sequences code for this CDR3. CDR3 DNA sequence: TGTGCCTGGTCGACAGGGAAGGGGCAGCCCCAGCATTTT. Protein: CAWSTGKGQPQHF. V and J are TRBV30 and TRBJ1-5, with 7 positions matching TRBD1. Unmatched junction bases numbered 8, after V lost 5 bases and J lost 7 bases. The CDR3 is 13 amino acids. The germline CDR1 and CDR2 sequences are GTSNPN and SVGIG (reference sequence).

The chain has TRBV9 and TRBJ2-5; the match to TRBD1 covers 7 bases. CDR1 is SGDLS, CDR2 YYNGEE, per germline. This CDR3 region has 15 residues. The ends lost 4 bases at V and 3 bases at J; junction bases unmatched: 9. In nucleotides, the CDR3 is TGTGCCAGCAGCACGACAGGGTTGCTCGAAGAGACCCAGTACTTC. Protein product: CASSTTGLLEETQYF.

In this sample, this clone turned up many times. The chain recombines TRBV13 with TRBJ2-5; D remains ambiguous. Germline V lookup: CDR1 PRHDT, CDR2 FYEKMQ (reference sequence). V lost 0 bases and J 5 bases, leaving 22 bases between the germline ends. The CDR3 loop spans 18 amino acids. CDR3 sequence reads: CASSLGIGSDVNGETQYF. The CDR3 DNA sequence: TGTGCCAGCAGCTTAGGTATCGGTTCTGACGTAAATGGGGAGACCCAGTACTTC.

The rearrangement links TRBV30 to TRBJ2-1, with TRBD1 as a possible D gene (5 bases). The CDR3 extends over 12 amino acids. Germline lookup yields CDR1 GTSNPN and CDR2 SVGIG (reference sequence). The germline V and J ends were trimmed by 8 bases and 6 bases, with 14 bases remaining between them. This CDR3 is CAQGPRFNEQFF. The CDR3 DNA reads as TGTGCCCAGGGTCCGCGTTTCAATGAGCAGTTCTTC. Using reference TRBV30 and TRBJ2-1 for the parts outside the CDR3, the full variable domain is SQTIHQWPATLVQPVGSPLSLECTVEGTSNPNLYWYRQAAGRGLQLLFYSVGIGQISSEVPQNLSASRPQDRQFILSSKKLLLSDSGFYLCAQGPRFNEQFFGPGTRLTVL.

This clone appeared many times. The CDR3 region has the DNA TGTGCCATTGCCCCGGGACTAGCGGGAGGGCCCAGTATCGCAGATACGCAGTATTTT. The encoded protein is CAIAPGLAGGPSIADTQYF. This chain connects TRBV10-3 to TRBJ2-3, with 16 positions matching TRBD2. The CDR3 covers 19 residues. The V gene's germline CDR1 is ENHRY and CDR2 SYGVKD. V shed 9 bases and J 4 bases; nucleotides not matched to a gene: 16.

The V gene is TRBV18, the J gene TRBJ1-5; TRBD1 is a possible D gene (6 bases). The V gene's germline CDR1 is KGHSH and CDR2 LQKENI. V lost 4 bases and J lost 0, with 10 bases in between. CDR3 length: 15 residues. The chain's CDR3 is CASSLEQGSNQPQHF. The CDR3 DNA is TGTGCCAGCTCACTTGAACAGGGTAGCAATCAGCCCCAGCATTTT.

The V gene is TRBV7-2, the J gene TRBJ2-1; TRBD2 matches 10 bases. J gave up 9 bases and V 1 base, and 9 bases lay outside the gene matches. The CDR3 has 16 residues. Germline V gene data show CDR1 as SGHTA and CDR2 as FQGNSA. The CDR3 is CASSLESLAGAGEQFF. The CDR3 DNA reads TGTGCCAGCAGCTTAGAGTCCCTAGCGGGAGCAGGTGAGCAGTTCTTC.

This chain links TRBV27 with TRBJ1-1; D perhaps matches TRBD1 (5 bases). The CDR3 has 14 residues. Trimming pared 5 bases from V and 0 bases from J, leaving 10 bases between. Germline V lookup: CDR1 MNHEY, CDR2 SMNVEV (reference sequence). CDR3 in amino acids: CASSQDRLNTEAFF. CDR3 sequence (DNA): TGTGCCAGCAGTCAAGACAGATTGAACACTGAAGCTTTCTTT.

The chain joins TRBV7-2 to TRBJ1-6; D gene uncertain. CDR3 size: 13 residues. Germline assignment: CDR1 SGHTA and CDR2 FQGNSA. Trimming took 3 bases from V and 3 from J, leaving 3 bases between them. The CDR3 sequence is CASSLGYNSPLHF. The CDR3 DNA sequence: TGTGCCAGCAGCTTGGGCTATAATTCACCCCTCCACTTT.

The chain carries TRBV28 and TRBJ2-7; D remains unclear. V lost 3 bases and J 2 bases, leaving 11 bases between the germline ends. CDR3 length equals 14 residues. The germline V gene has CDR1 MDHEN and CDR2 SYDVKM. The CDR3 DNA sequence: TGTGCCAGCAGTTTCCAGCTGGTACCCTACGAGCAGTACTTC. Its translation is CASSFQLVPYEQYF.

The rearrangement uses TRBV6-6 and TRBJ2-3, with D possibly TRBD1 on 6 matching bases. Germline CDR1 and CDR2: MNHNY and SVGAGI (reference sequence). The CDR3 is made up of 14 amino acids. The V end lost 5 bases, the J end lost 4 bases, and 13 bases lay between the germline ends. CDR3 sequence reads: CASSRTGHADTQYF. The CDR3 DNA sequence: TGTGCCAGCAGTCGAACAGGGCATGCAGATACGCAGTATTTT.

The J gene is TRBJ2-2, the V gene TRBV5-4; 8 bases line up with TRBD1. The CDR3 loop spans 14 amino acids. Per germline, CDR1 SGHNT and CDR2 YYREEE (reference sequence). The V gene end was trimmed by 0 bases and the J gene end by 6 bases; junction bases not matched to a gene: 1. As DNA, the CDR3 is TGTGCCAGCAGCTTGGACAGGGGGGCCGGGGAGCTGTTTTTT. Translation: CASSLDRGAGELFF.

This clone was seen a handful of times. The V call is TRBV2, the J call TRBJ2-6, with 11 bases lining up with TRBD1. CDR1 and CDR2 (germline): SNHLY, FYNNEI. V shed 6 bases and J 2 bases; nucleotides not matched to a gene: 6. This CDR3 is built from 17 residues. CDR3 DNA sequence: TGTGCCAGCAGCGGACAGGGGGCAAACGCTGGGGCCAACGTCCTGACTTTC. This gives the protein CASSGQGANAGANVLTF.

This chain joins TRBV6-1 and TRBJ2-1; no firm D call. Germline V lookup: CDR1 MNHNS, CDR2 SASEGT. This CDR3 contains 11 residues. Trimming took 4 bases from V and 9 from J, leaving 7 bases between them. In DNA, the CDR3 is TGTGCCAGCAGTGCCGGCCGTGAGCAGTTCTTC. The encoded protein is CASSAGREQFF.

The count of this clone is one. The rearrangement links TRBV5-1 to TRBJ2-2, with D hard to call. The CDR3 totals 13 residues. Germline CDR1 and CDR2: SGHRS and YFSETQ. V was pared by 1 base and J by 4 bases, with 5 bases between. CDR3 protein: CASSLIFTGELFF. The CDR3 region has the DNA TGCGCCAGCAGCTTGATATTCACCGGGGAGCTGTTTTTT.

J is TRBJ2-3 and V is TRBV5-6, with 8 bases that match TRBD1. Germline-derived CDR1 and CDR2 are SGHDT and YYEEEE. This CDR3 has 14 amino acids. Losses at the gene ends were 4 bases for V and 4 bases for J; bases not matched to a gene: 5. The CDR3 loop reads CASSKGQVSDTQYF. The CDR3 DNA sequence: TGTGCCAGCAGCAAGGGACAGGTATCAGATACGCAGTATTTT.

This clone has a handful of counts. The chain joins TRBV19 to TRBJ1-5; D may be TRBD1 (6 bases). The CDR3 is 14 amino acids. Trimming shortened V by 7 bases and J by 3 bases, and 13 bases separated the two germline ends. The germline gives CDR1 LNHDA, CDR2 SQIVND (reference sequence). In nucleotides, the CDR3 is TGTGCCAGTACCCAGACAGGCATCAATCAGCCCCAGCATTTT. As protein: CASTQTGINQPQHF.